This TCR beta chain appears in the sequencing data of a study of radiation and T cells in renal cell carcinoma. Study-wide results and limits: Baseline intratumoral clonotype presence is unknown without pretreatment biopsies.

The time point: blood 4 weeks post-SBRT, at nephrectomy. Noted treatment: 15 Gy SBRT to primary tumor, nephrectomy 4 weeks later. Nephrectomy followed 15 Gy stereotactic body radiation by 4 weeks. TCRdb keeps only in-frame clones here, not all; method: immunoSEQ multiplex PCR. Seen here are approximately 150,000 clones, about 88% observed once, and the top ten hold around 17%. This clone was detected only a few times. Its cognate antigen is unknown. CDR1 is SEHNR, CDR2 FQNEAQ, per germline (reference sequence). With V trimmed by 5 bases and J by 1 base, 4 bases remained unmatched. The CDR3 spans 14 residues.

This sequence joins TRBV7-9 and TRBJ1-1; TRBD1 agrees at 7 bases. This receptor was taken from a woman aged 50 to 65 with renal cell carcinoma. The sample here was blood, taken from a patient whose treatment included radiotherapy and nephrectomy. DNA for the CDR3: TGTGCCAGCAGCCCCGGGACAGCGAACACTGAAGCTTTCTTT. As protein: CASSPGTANTEAFF.